The present T cell receptor beta chain was sequenced within a study of blood T cells in healthy people across ages. Study results and limitations: Whereas aged donors had fewer naive CD4+ cells, long-lived donors had more of them and higher diversity.

The use of a sample-barcoded 5' primer and a J-beta primer mix characterized a second PCR of roughly 7 to 12 cycles. MiXCR, applied by TCRdb to the 5' RACE reads, yields one record per CDR3 protein. The data contain almost 1 million distinct CDR3 sequences, 51% of them singletons. This clonotype appeared once. Its antigen remains unidentified. Healthy Russian Caucasian donors spanned ages 6 to 90 years. Peripheral blood samples of roughly 9.8 milliliters were drawn from each donor. Each sample used at least 6 million PBMCs. Sequenced sample: blood. The sequence derives from a woman aged 60-75 years in good health.

DNA for the CDR3: TGTGCCAGCAGCCGGGTAGCTGCTAGCGGGAGTTATTACAATGAGCAGTTCTTC. Protein product: CASSRVAASGSYYNEQFF. The V gene is TRBV3-1, the J gene TRBJ2-1; 10 bases align to TRBD2. Germline loops: CDR1 LGHDT, CDR2 YNNKEL (reference sequence). This CDR3 has 18 amino acids. The V segment lost 4 bases and the J segment 4 bases; nucleotides outside the gene matches: 13.